This T cell receptor (beta chain) is from a study of blood T cell repertoires in COVID-19. Study context: Whether acute or convalescent, the COVID-19 samples came from the United States, Italy and Spain. The cDNA or gDNA used as material had been derived from T cells, B-cell-depleted T cells, or PBMCs.

Trimming took off 4 bases at V and 1 base at J, with 11 bases between the two ends. The CDR3 length is 15 residues. Germline values: CDR1 LGHDT, CDR2 YNNKEL (reference sequence). As handled by the study authors: The assay estimated nucleated cells by amplifying reference gene primers. TCRdb keeps only in-frame clones here, not all; method: immunoSEQ multiplex PCR. V, J and clone size reflect that table, while D and trimming were determined from the DNA. This repertoire shows 80,000 to 90,000 clones, around 85% found once; its top ten account for almost 5.5%. This clone is a singleton in its sample. This clonotype originated in a man in his sixties with acute or convalescent COVID-19. The sample consisted of peripheral blood. The V gene is TRBV3-1 (or the pseudogene TRBV3-2), the J gene TRBJ1-3, with no clear D. CDR3: CASSLVELSGNTIYF. The CDR3 coding sequence is TGTGCCAGCAGCCTAGTTGAGTTGTCTGGAAACACCATATATTTT.